This T cell receptor (beta chain) emerged from a study of technical replicates of blood from a few donors (dated 2017 in TCRdb). Receptors were amplified or captured by the immunoSEQ multiplex PCR assay. TCRdb stores this immuneACCESS table with in-frame sequences only. Part of the clones is absent; in the studies checked, under half of the shortfall reflects unresolved V genes, and no reason is known for the rest. A total of tens of thousands of clones appear in this sample, about 96% of them only once. Together, the top ten hold 0.3% to 0.35% of the sample. This clone was detected once. Its cognate antigen has yet to be identified. No much larger clone is present one base from it, and per-base qualities are unavailable. Counted from cysteine to phenylalanine, this CDR3 has 13 amino acids. Only CDR3 DNA remains: 39 bases, in frame from the first base. V and J lose 7 bases and 2 bases, and a span of 10 bases separates them. The germline V gene specifies SNHLY as CDR1 and FYNNEI as CDR2.

The source of this sequence is a human donor in good health. The V gene is TRBV2 and the J gene is TRBJ2-3; D gene: possibly TRBD1, on 5 matching bases. The sample was T cells isolated from PBMCs. The CDR3 region has the sequence CASTGLFTDTQYF. The sequenced DNA is TGTGCCAGCACAGGGTTATTCACAGATACGCAGTATTTT. Full variable domain (CDR3 extended with the reference TRBV2 and TRBJ2-3 proteins): EPEVTQTPSHQVTQMGQEVILRCVPISNHLYFYWYRQILGQKVEFLVSFYNNEISEKSEIFDDQFSVERPDGSNFTLKIRSTKLEDSAMYFCASTGLFTDTQYFGPGTRLTVL.